The subject of this entry is one T cell receptor (beta chain). Clones were read by immunoSEQ multiplex PCR, and TCRdb kept only the in-frame ones, dropping some. The sample holds millions of clones; 85% to 95% are singletons and the top ten take about 1.5%. The source of the sample is a study of shared clonotypes between healthy human individuals. CDR1 is SGHTA, CDR2 FQGNSA, per germline. The CDR3 spans 16 residues. The J segment lost 3 bases and the V segment lost 4 bases, leaving 9 bases of the junction unmatched. Naive CD8 cells comprised CD45RO-negative, CCR7-positively selected cells, excluding terminally differentiated effector memory CD45RA+ cells. Donors comprised only Caucasian adults living in Nashville, Tennessee.

The rearrangement uses TRBV7-2 and TRBJ2-1, with 7 bases lining up with TRBD1. The sequenced sample consisted of naive CD8+ T cells from PBMCs. This receptor was taken from a man aged 18 to 30 in good health. Some clones in this sample may be carry-over from other donors' samples. The CDR3 DNA follows: TGTGCCAGCAGCTCCCTACGGGACAGCTTCTACAATGAGCAGTTCTTC. Its protein is CASSSLRDSFYNEQFF. Full variable domain (missing parts from reference TRBV7-2 and TRBJ2-1): GAGVSQSPSNKVTEKGKDVELRCDPISGHTALYWYRQSLGQGLEFLIYFQGNSAPDKSGLPSDRFSAERTGGSVSTLTIQRTQQEDSAVYLCASSSLRDSFYNEQFFGPGTRLTVL.